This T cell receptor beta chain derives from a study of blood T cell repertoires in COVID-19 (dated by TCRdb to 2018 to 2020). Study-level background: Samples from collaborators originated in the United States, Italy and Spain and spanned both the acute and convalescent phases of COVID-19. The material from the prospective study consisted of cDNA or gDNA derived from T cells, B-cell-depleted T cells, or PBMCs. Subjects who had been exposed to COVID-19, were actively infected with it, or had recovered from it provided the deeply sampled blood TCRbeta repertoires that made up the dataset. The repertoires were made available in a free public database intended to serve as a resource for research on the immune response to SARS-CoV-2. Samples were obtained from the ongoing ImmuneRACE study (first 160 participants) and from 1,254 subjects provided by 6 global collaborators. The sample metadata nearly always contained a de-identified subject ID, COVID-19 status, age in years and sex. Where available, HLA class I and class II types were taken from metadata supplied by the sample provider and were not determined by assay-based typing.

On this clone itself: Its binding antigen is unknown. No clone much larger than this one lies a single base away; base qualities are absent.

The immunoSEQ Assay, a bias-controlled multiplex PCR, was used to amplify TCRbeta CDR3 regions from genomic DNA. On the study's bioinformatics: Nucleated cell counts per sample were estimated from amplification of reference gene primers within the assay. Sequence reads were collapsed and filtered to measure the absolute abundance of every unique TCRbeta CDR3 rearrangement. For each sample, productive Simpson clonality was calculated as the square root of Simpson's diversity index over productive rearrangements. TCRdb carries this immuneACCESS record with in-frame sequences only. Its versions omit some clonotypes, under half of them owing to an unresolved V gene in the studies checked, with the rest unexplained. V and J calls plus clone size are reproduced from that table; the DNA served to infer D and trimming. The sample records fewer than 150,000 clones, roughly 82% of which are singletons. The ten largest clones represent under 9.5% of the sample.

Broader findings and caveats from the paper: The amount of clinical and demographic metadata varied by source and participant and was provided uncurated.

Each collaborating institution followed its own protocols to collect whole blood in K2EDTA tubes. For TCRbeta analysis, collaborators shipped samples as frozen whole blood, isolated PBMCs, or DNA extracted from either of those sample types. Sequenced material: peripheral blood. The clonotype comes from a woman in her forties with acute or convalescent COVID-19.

The encoded CDR3 is CASSPAGAFYNEQFF. DNA sequence: TGTGCCAGCAGCCCCGCGGGGGCCTTCTACAATGAGCAGTTCTTC. The sequence is built from TRBV6-6 and TRBJ2-1; TRBD2 is possibly the D segment (7 matching bases). Reading from cysteine to phenylalanine, the CDR3 counts 15 amino acids. Just the 45-base CDR3 DNA is kept, in frame starting at base 1. CDR1 and CDR2 are drawn from the germline V gene (reference sequence): MNHNY, SVGAGI. V is clipped by 6 bases and J by 3 bases, and the sequence between their germline boundaries is 15 bases long.